The 30 T cell receptor beta chains below were found in one sample sequenced in a study of PD-1 blockade in classical Hodgkin lymphoma. The time point here: cycle 4 day 1 (C4D1), after five to seven weeks of nivolumab. Every patient experienced relapse after autologous stem cell transplantation, and brentuximab vedotin exposure varied. TCRdb keeps only in-frame clones here, not all; method: immunoSEQ multiplex PCR. The sample lists some 58,000 clones; more than 90% were seen once. The sample in question was peripheral blood mononuclear cells (PBMCs), obtained before the fourth cycle of nivolumab. Receptor source: a human donor with classical Hodgkin lymphoma.

In DNA form, the CDR3 reads TGCAGCGTTGTAGGCCCCGCCTACGAGCAGTACTTC. It codes for CSVVGPAYEQYF. This chain links TRBV29-1 with TRBJ2-7; D not certain. There are 12 residues in the CDR3. V lost 4 bases and J 2 bases, leaving 9 bases between the germline ends. The germline V gene has CDR1 SQVTM and CDR2 ANQGSEA.

This clone was counted once. This chain links TRBV4-1 with TRBJ1-5, with D tentatively TRBD1 (6 bases). V shed 3 bases and J shed 4 bases, with 19 bases lying between them. Germline V gene sequence: CDR1 MGHRA, CDR2 YSYEKL. This CDR3 contains 17 residues. CDR3 sequence reads: CASSQATGPVVNQPQHF. The CDR3 region has the DNA TGCGCCAGCAGCCAGGCAACAGGGCCCGTGGTGAATCAGCCCCAGCATTTT.

V usage is TRBV6-1 and J usage is TRBJ2-2; the D is unclear. The CDR3 consists of 13 residues. Trimming stripped 5 bases from V and 7 bases from J, with 11 bases between. Looked up from germline, CDR1 is MNHNS and CDR2 is SASEGT. In nucleotides, the CDR3 is TGTGCCAGCAGTATTTGGACCGTCGGGGAGCTGTTTTTT. Translating it yields CASSIWTVGELFF.

This clone has just one count. This chain links TRBV9 with TRBJ2-3, with 7 bases fitting TRBD2. The CDR3 has 14 amino acids. In germline, CDR1 is SGDLS, CDR2 YYNGEE. The V segment lost 3 bases and the J segment 3 bases; nucleotides outside the gene matches: 4. The CDR3 DNA reads TGTGCCAGCAGCGGGAGGCGGGGGACAGATACGCAGTATTTT. As protein: CASSGRRGTDTQYF.

The J gene is TRBJ1-1, the V gene TRBV18; unclear D gene. The ends were cut back, 3 bases at V and 2 bases at J, with 10 bases in the middle. In germline, CDR1 is KGHSH, CDR2 LQKENI. The CDR3 covers 14 residues. The CDR3 nucleotides read TGTGCCAGCTCACCTGGGAATTATAACACTGAAGCTTTCTTT. This encodes CASSPGNYNTEAFF.

The chain uses TRBV4-1 and TRBJ1-5; D perhaps matches TRBD1 (5 bases). This CDR3 is 17 amino acids long. The germline V and J ends were trimmed by 0 bases and 0 bases, with 12 bases remaining between them. CDR1 MGHRA and CDR2 YSYEKL come from the germline V gene. CDR3 sequence reads: CASSQDDRGLSNQPQHF. The DNA of the CDR3 is TGCGCCAGCAGCCAAGACGATAGGGGTCTTAGCAATCAGCCCCAGCATTTT.

This chain connects TRBV11-2 to TRBJ2-2; 8 nucleotides agree with TRBD1. V gave up 5 bases and J gave up 3 bases; unmatched junction bases: 8. The CDR3 runs 16 residues. Germline loops: CDR1 SGHAT, CDR2 FQNNGV. The CDR3 protein is CASSPRTGMYTGELFF. The CDR3 DNA sequence: TGTGCCAGCAGCCCACGGACAGGGATGTACACCGGGGAGCTGTTTTTT.

The V call is TRBV19, the J call TRBJ2-3; D uncertain. Germline CDR1 reads LNHDA; CDR2 reads SQIVND (reference sequence). Deletions cut 11 bases from V and 4 bases from J, with 31 bases between. The CDR3 contains 18 residues. The CDR3, as DNA: TGTGCCCTTAGGACCCTGACGGCCTCCTCTACATTTGCAGATACGCAGTATTTT. It specifies CALRTLTASSTFADTQYF.

This chain connects TRBV5-4 to TRBJ1-4, with 7 bases lining up with TRBD1. The CDR3 contains 16 residues. The trim removed 0 bases at V and 3 bases at J, leaving 5 bases unmatched. Per the germline V gene, CDR1 is SGHNT and CDR2 is YYREEE (reference sequence). The CDR3 region is CASSLGQGSSNEKLFF. CDR3 nucleotides: TGTGCCAGCAGCTTGGGACAGGGCTCGTCTAATGAAAAACTGTTTTTT.

The J gene is TRBJ2-1, the V gene TRBV27, with 11 bases aligning to TRBD2. This CDR3 has 17 amino acids. J was trimmed by 9 bases and V by 2 bases; bases with no gene match: 12. CDR1 is MNHEY, CDR2 SMNVEV, per germline (reference sequence). CDR3 coding DNA: TGTGCCAGCAGTTTAGACCGTTTCATAGCGGGGGGGCGTGAGCAGTTCTTC. Its protein is CASSLDRFIAGGREQFF.

This clone was observed a single time. The chain combines TRBV27 with TRBJ2-7; D unresolved. Germline CDR1 reads MNHEY; CDR2 reads SMNVEV (reference sequence). The CDR3 runs to 13 residues. Trimming removed 5 bases at V and 2 bases at J, with 10 bases between. This CDR3 is CASSPRTAYEQYF. As DNA, the CDR3 is TGTGCCAGCAGTCCCCGAACAGCCTACGAGCAGTACTTC.

This chain links TRBV5-4 with TRBJ2-3; D uncertain. The CDR3 covers 13 residues. Between the trimmed V and J ends, which lost 4 bases and 2 bases, there was a span of 8 bases. CDR1 is SGHNT, CDR2 YYREEE, per germline (reference sequence). This CDR3 reads CASSRDNTDTQYF. DNA of the CDR3: TGTGCCAGCAGCCGTGACAACACAGATACGCAGTATTTT.

The chain is built from TRBV11-2 and TRBJ2-7; D perhaps matches TRBD2 (5 bases). The V gene's germline CDR1 is SGHAT and CDR2 FQNNGV. There are 14 residues in the CDR3. V lost 0 bases, J lost 9 bases, and 15 bases lay in between. The CDR3 DNA sequence: TGTGCCAGCAGCTTAGAGTTTCTGAGGGATACGCAGTACTTC. Protein product: CASSLEFLRDTQYF.

This chain connects TRBV6-1 to TRBJ2-5, with a possible D match to TRBD2 (6 bases). This CDR3 has 14 residues. The germline V and J ends were trimmed by 5 bases and 5 bases, with 15 bases remaining between them. The V gene's germline CDR1 is MNHNS and CDR2 SASEGT. CDR3 DNA sequence: TGTGCCAGCAGTACAACTGTCGGAGGGGAGACCCAGTACTTC. Protein: CASSTTVGGETQYF.

J is TRBJ2-7 and V is TRBV7-8; D possibly uses TRBD1 or TRBD2 (5 bases each). The V end was cut by 6 bases, the J end by 3 bases, with 12 bases between. The germline V gene has CDR1 SGHVS and CDR2 FQNEAQ. CDR3 length equals 13 residues. The CDR3 sequence is CASSGGRDYEQYF. CDR3 nucleotide sequence: TGTGCCAGCAGTGGGGGTCGGGACTACGAGCAGTACTTC.

The V and J genes are TRBV2 and TRBJ2-7; 8 positions agree with TRBD1. Germline V gene lookup returns CDR1 SNHLY and CDR2 FYNNEI. J lost 4 bases, V lost 2 bases, and 7 bases had no gene match. CDR3 size: 15 residues. The CDR3 loop reads CASSEIQGGRYEQYF. Here the CDR3 DNA reads TGTGCCAGCAGTGAAATACAGGGGGGTCGGTACGAGCAGTACTTC.

The chain joins TRBV6-6 to TRBJ2-7; D not resolved. The CDR3 totals 15 residues. Trimming took 6 bases from V and 2 from J, leaving 17 bases between them. CDR1 and CDR2 from the germline V gene are MNHNY and SVGAGI (reference sequence). The CDR3 nucleotides are TGTGCCAGCAGCTTCCGGGCCCGTGGGCCCTACGAGCAGTACTTC. It specifies CASSFRARGPYEQYF.

Here the CDR3 reads CAISEAPTSEYQETQYF. For the CDR3, the DNA is TGTGCCATCAGTGAGGCCCCCACTAGCGAATACCAAGAGACCCAGTACTTC. The V and J genes are TRBV10-3 and TRBJ2-5, with 7 bases aligning to TRBD2. This CDR3 has 17 amino acids. J gave up 0 bases and V 2 bases, and 9 bases lay outside the gene matches. CDR1 is ENHRY, CDR2 SYGVKD, per germline.

The V call is TRBV28, the J call TRBJ1-2, with D perhaps matching TRBD1 (6 bases). The CDR3 is 15 amino acids. Looked up from germline, CDR1 is MDHEN and CDR2 is SYDVKM. V was clipped by 4 bases and J by 4 bases, with 16 bases between them. The CDR3 DNA sequence: TGTGCCAGCAGTTCCGCGGACAGACTCGGCTATGGCTACACCTTC. Protein: CASSSADRLGYGYTF.

The CDR3 region is CASSPWGSSGGDTQYF. CDR3 coding DNA: TGTGCCAGCAGCCCCTGGGGTTCTAGCGGGGGCGATACGCAGTATTTT. The rearrangement uses TRBV11-2 and TRBJ2-3; 10 bases fit TRBD2. CDR3 length: 16 amino acids. V lost 5 bases and J lost 6; bases outside the gene matches: 11. Germline V gene lookup returns CDR1 SGHAT and CDR2 FQNNGV.

CDR3 in amino acids: CASSLDRANQPQHF. The CDR3 DNA follows: TGTGCCAGCAGCCTAGACAGGGCCAATCAGCCCCAGCATTTT. The chain combines TRBV28 with TRBJ1-5; 7 bases are shared with TRBD1. The ends lost 6 bases at V and 3 bases at J; junction bases unmatched: 5. The CDR3 consists of 14 residues. The germline CDR1 and CDR2 sequences are MDHEN and SYDVKM. The entire variable domain, with the rest obtained from reference TRBV28 and TRBJ1-5, is as follows: DVKVTQSSRYLVKRTGEKVFLECVQDMDHENMFWYRQDPGLGLRLIYFSYDVKMKEKGDIPEGYSVSREKKERFSLILESASTNQTSMYLCASSLDRANQPQHFGDGTRLSIL.

The J gene is TRBJ2-3, the V gene TRBV28; perhaps TRBD2 as D (6 bases). Trimming shortened V by 3 bases and J by 1 base, and 17 bases separated the two germline ends. The CDR3 loop spans 17 amino acids. Germline V gene sequence: CDR1 MDHEN, CDR2 SYDVKM. The CDR3 sequence: CASSLYEGRRGTDTQYF. The CDR3 region has the DNA TGTGCCAGCAGTTTGTATGAGGGTAGGAGGGGCACAGATACGCAGTATTTT.

V usage is TRBV4-1 and J usage is TRBJ2-7; 7 bases map to TRBD2. Losses at the gene ends were 4 bases for V and 2 bases for J; bases not matched to a gene: 11. Germline CDR1 reads MGHRA; CDR2 reads YSYEKL. There are 16 residues in the CDR3. CDR3 amino acids: CASSPSFPAGTYEQYF. In DNA, the CDR3 is TGCGCCAGCAGCCCGAGTTTCCCAGCGGGGACCTACGAGCAGTACTTC.

The chain joins TRBV28 to TRBJ2-1, with D hard to call. V lost 7 bases, J lost 4 bases, and 11 bases lay in between. The CDR3 has 13 residues. The germline V gene encodes CDR1 MDHEN and CDR2 SYDVKM. In nucleotides, the CDR3 is TGTGCCAGCACGTCAGGACGGTACAATGAGCAGTTCTTC. Translating it yields CASTSGRYNEQFF.

This clone was seen a single time. This rearrangement joins TRBV19 to TRBJ2-7, with D perhaps matching TRBD1 (6 bases). V lost 6 bases and J 9 bases, leaving 18 bases between the germline ends. Germline V lookup: CDR1 LNHDA, CDR2 SQIVND (reference sequence). CDR3 length: 13 residues. The CDR3 sequence is CASSLGAEPRQYF. As DNA, the CDR3 is TGTGCCAGTAGCCTGGGGGCAGAGCCCCGGCAGTACTTC.

This clone is medium-sized. This chain joins TRBV2 and TRBJ1-2, with D maybe TRBD1 (5 bases). V gave up 11 bases and J gave up 0 bases, with 19 bases separating them. The germline V gene encodes CDR1 SNHLY and CDR2 FYNNEI. The CDR3 contains 15 residues. The CDR3 nucleotides read TGTGCCGGAGGGGACGGGATCGCGACTAACTATGGCTACACCTTC. It is translated as CAGGDGIATNYGYTF.

This clone is a singleton in its sample. V gene TRBV5-1 combines with J gene TRBJ2-7; D call uncertain. CDR1 and CDR2 from the germline V gene are SGHRS and YFSETQ. V was clipped by 4 bases and J by 4 bases, with 9 bases between them. The CDR3 covers 12 residues. The CDR3 sequence is CASSTTGYEQYF. The CDR3 DNA is TGCGCCAGCAGCACCACCGGTTACGAGCAGTACTTC.

The chain is built from TRBV6-1 and TRBJ1-1; no reliable D call. Looked up from germline, CDR1 is MNHNS and CDR2 is SASEGT. The CDR3 is 12 residues long. V dropped 4 bases and J dropped 6 bases, with 9 bases sitting between them. The CDR3 DNA reads TGTGCCAGCAGTGGCATGGTTGCTGAAGCTTTCTTT. Translating gives CASSGMVAEAFF.

The chain recombines TRBV7-9 with TRBJ2-1, with D possibly TRBD1 on 6 matching bases. V lost 1 base and J lost 6, with 10 bases in between. Looked up from germline, CDR1 is SEHNR and CDR2 is FQNEAQ (reference sequence). The CDR3 is 14 amino acids. CDR3 protein: CASSLGQDTNEQFF. The CDR3 coding sequence is TGTGCCAGCAGCTTAGGACAGGATACCAATGAGCAGTTCTTC.

This chain links TRBV7-2 with TRBJ1-2; the D is unclear. Looked up from germline, CDR1 is SGHTA and CDR2 is FQGNSA. V shed 1 base and J shed 8 bases, with 17 bases lying between them. The CDR3 spans 15 residues. In DNA, the CDR3 is TGTGCCAGCAGCTTAGAGTTACTCCCGCTAAGAGGCTACACCTTC. This translates into CASSLELLPLRGYTF.